This is a list of T cell receptor beta chains from one sample in a study of T-cell memory formation after mild COVID-19. TCRdb recomputed calls from the 5' RACE reads with MiXCR, one row per CDR3 protein. Of a few hundred thousand distinct CDR3 sequences in the sample, approximately 20% are singletons; the top ten hold about 21%. Sequenced material: PBMCs or a T cell subset sorted from them (not recorded which). These receptors came from a man aged 18 to 30 who had mild COVID-19 (a few samples of this study predate the infection). Cell type and time point are not known. Each CDR3 is given without its conserved first and last residue.

V gene: TRBV7-3; J gene: TRBJ2-3; CDR3 protein: ASSLNSGGRADTQY
V gene: TRBV25-1; J gene: TRBJ2-3; CDR3 protein: ASSKRGEGGTDTQY
V gene: TRBV7-9; J gene: TRBJ1-6; CDR3 protein: ASSFTGVGSPLH
V gene: TRBV5-1; J gene: TRBJ1-1; CDR3 protein: ASSLAGGRDTEAF
V gene: TRBV10-3; J gene: TRBJ2-3; CDR3 protein: AIRASSGGTDTQY
V gene: TRBV7-9; J gene: TRBJ2-1; CDR3 protein: ASSLLLAGGYEQF
V gene: TRBV6-1; J gene: TRBJ1-1; CDR3 protein: ASTEYWGTEAF
V gene: TRBV18; J gene: TRBJ2-1; CDR3 protein: ASSPREASGGNEQF
V gene: TRBV7-9; J gene: TRBJ2-2; CDR3 protein: ASSPPLAGELF
V gene: TRBV18; J gene: TRBJ2-3; CDR3 protein: ASSPESGEDTQY
V gene: TRBV10-3; J gene: TRBJ1-5; CDR3 protein: AIQGYGNQPQH
V gene: TRBV5-1; J gene: TRBJ2-3; CDR3 protein: ASAPAATDTQY
V gene: TRBV29-1; J gene: TRBJ2-1; CDR3 protein: SVRFYEQF
V gene: TRBV12-3/TRBV12-4; J gene: TRBJ2-1; CDR3 protein: ASSLTLPGQQF
V gene: TRBV7-2; J gene: TRBJ2-2; CDR3 protein: ASSSGLAATGELF
V gene: TRBV18; J gene: TRBJ2-1; CDR3 protein: ASSPTQASGGYNEQF
V gene: TRBV29-1; J gene: TRBJ2-7; CDR3 protein: SVTTIPYEQY
V gene: TRBV5-1; J gene: TRBJ1-1; CDR3 protein: ASSDPGPRNTEAF
V gene: TRBV5-1; J gene: TRBJ2-7; CDR3 protein: ASSLGSGGTYEQY
V gene: TRBV7-3; J gene: TRBJ1-2; CDR3 protein: ASSLGAGGGYT
V gene: TRBV4-1; J gene: TRBJ2-1; CDR3 protein: ASSHPTWTSGYNEQF
V gene: TRBV19; J gene: TRBJ1-6; CDR3 protein: ASRTGESSPLH
V gene: TRBV5-6; J gene: TRBJ2-7; CDR3 protein: ASSLRSGYEQY
V gene: TRBV11-2; J gene: TRBJ1-2; CDR3 protein: ASSIVSFPYGYT
V gene: TRBV29-1; J gene: TRBJ2-5; CDR3 protein: SVVGDPRTQY
V gene: TRBV10-3; J gene: TRBJ2-5; CDR3 protein: AISSSRETQY
V gene: TRBV12-3/TRBV12-4; J gene: TRBJ1-2; CDR3 protein: ASRQQGARGYT
V gene: TRBV7-2; J gene: TRBJ1-5; CDR3 protein: ASSLWHSGQSNQPQH
V gene: TRBV5-1; J gene: TRBJ2-1; CDR3 protein: ASSLGPDHNEQF
V gene: TRBV7-2; J gene: TRBJ2-5; CDR3 protein: ASSLDWFQETQY
V gene: TRBV7-2; J gene: TRBJ1-2; CDR3 protein: ASTGLELGTGNYGYT
V gene: TRBV7-2; J gene: TRBJ2-3; CDR3 protein: ASSLQARDTDTQY
V gene: TRBV7-9; J gene: TRBJ1-4; CDR3 protein: ASSFVTGSNEKLF
V gene: TRBV6-2/TRBV6-3; J gene: TRBJ1-5; CDR3 protein: ASSYRQRGEGQH
V gene: TRBV7-9; J gene: TRBJ1-1; CDR3 protein: ASRPQGDTEAF
V gene: TRBV19; J gene: TRBJ1-1; CDR3 protein: ASSLRDRPTEAF
V gene: TRBV6-5; J gene: TRBJ2-1; CDR3 protein: ASRTSGGRSYNEQF
V gene: TRBV7-2; J gene: TRBJ1-6; CDR3 protein: ASSAAGGYNSPLH
V gene: TRBV20-1; J gene: TRBJ2-3; CDR3 protein: SASPWGLAQPRGQY
V gene: TRBV10-3; J gene: TRBJ2-3; CDR3 protein: AISDAGTKTDTQY
V gene: TRBV5-5; J gene: TRBJ2-4; CDR3 protein: ASVFEDSNWVNIQY
V gene: TRBV2; J gene: TRBJ2-2; CDR3 protein: ASSEAEASGELF